One T cell receptor (beta chain) is described in this entry. What it binds is unknown. 13 Jbeta primers and 60 Vbeta primers were used for the PCR. TCRdb keeps only in-frame clones here, not all; method: immunoSEQ multiplex PCR. The table has about 170,000 clones, around 74% seen once; the top ten hold around 3%. The data were taken from a study of cytomegalovirus exposure and HLA in healthy donors. Losses at the gene ends were 6 bases for V and 3 bases for J; bases not matched to a gene: 8. The CDR3 length is 15 residues. Germline V lookup: CDR1 MNHNY, CDR2 SVGAGI (reference sequence). Regarding the study as a whole: By HLA locus, TCR association rates varied in a later analysis, with DRB1 showing the most and HLA-C the fewest. An apparent linkage of common viral pathogens to several of the most significant clusters emerged in a later analysis.

The clonotype comes from a female donor in good health and CMV-seronegative. Sequencing used PBMCs. V usage is TRBV6-6 and J usage is TRBJ1-5; 7 nucleotides line up with TRBD1. In DNA, the CDR3 is TGTGCCAGCAGCAAAACAGGGGCGAACAATCAGCCCCAGCATTTT. It is translated as CASSKTGANNQPQHF.